This TCR beta chain was profiled in a study of cytomegalovirus exposure and HLA in healthy donors. About the study: Among the roughly 370 genotyped donors, around 85% were placed in the Caucasian-associated ancestry cluster.

Broader study findings: A later analysis revealed that TCR association rates differed between HLA loci, peaking at DRB1 and bottoming out at HLA-C. No immune exposure information besides CMV serostatus was available.

This clone was observed a handful of times. Its antigen is unknown. It was with 60 Vbeta and 13 Jbeta primers that the PCR ran. The table came from immunoSEQ multiplex PCR; TCRdb's copy has only in-frame clones and leaves some out. The sample lists 98,000 or so clones; more than 75% were seen once. What was sequenced was PBMCs. The sequence came from a woman aged 18 to 35 in good health and CMV-seropositive.

The chain's CDR3 is CAWSPGTGAYEQYF. The CDR3 coding sequence is TGTGCCTGGAGCCCCGGGACAGGGGCCTACGAGCAGTACTTC. This chain joins TRBV30 and TRBJ2-7; TRBD1 aligns across 10 bases. The CDR3 totals 14 residues. From germline, CDR1 is GTSNPN and CDR2 SVGIG (reference sequence). V was clipped by 3 bases and J by 2 bases; unmatched bases: 4.